The rows below give T cell receptor beta chains drawn from one sample of a study of shared clonotypes between healthy human individuals. Sequenced by immunoSEQ multiplex PCR; TCRdb stores in-frame clones only, minus some. The sample lists a few hundred thousand clones, about 97% seen once, with about 0.06% in the top ten. Sequences were obtained from naive CD4+ T cells sorted from blood. These receptors all stem from a woman in her thirties in good health. CDR3s include the opening cysteine and the closing phenylalanine or tryptophan. D genes are given only for firm matches. Clone size, where shown, is once, few, many, or a class for clones that have expanded.

V gene: TRBV27; D gene: NA; clone size: NA; J gene: TRBJ2-2; CDR3 protein: CASTLQGPANTGELFF; CDR3 DNA: TGTGCCAGCACCTTACAAGGTCCGGCGAACACCGGGGAGCTGTTTTTT
V gene: TRBV13; D gene: NA; clone size: NA; J gene: TRBJ1-2; CDR3 protein: CASSWMRGRANYGYTF; CDR3 DNA: TGTGCCAGCAGCTGGATGAGGGGCCGAGCTAACTATGGCTACACCTTC
V gene: TRBV5-1; D gene: NA; clone size: NA; J gene: TRBJ2-7; CDR3 protein: CASTNWVYEQYF; CDR3 DNA: TGCGCCAGCACTAATTGGGTCTACGAGCAGTACTTC
V gene: TRBV29-1; D gene: TRBD2; clone size: NA; J gene: TRBJ2-2; CDR3 protein: CSNPGGTGELFF; CDR3 DNA: TGCAGCAATCCGGGAGGCACCGGGGAGCTGTTTTTT
V gene: TRBV5-1; D gene: TRBD2; clone size: NA; J gene: TRBJ2-1; CDR3 protein: CASSSASGTSYYNEQFF; CDR3 DNA: TGCGCCAGCAGCTCCGCCTCCGGGACTAGCTATTACAATGAGCAGTTCTTC
V gene: TRBV2; D gene: TRBD2; clone size: NA; J gene: TRBJ2-3; CDR3 protein: CASSYPSSGRGTDTQYF; CDR3 DNA: TGTGCCAGCAGCTATCCGTCTAGCGGGAGGGGGACAGATACGCAGTATTTT
V gene: TRBV28; D gene: TRBD2; clone size: NA; J gene: TRBJ2-3; CDR3 protein: CASSPPLLAGQSDTQYF; CDR3 DNA: TGTGCCAGCAGTCCGCCGCTACTAGCGGGACAATCAGATACGCAGTATTTT
V gene: TRBV5-1; D gene: TRBD1; clone size: NA; J gene: TRBJ2-1; CDR3 protein: CASSLARQGMVDEQFF; CDR3 DNA: TGCGCCAGCAGCTTGGCCCGACAGGGGATGGTCGATGAGCAGTTCTTC
V gene: TRBV2; D gene: NA; clone size: NA; J gene: TRBJ1-2; CDR3 protein: CASSEAGRGYGYTF; CDR3 DNA: TGTGCCAGCAGTGAAGCAGGGAGGGGCTATGGCTACACCTTC
V gene: TRBV6-5; D gene: TRBD1; clone size: NA; J gene: TRBJ2-7; CDR3 protein: CATRGTGRNEQYF; CDR3 DNA: TGTGCCACCAGGGGGACGGGACGGAACGAGCAGTACTTC
V gene: TRBV6-4; D gene: TRBD2; clone size: NA; J gene: TRBJ2-2; CDR3 protein: CASSDGAGGATGELFF; CDR3 DNA: TGTGCCAGCAGTGACGGGGCGGGAGGCGCCACCGGGGAGCTGTTTTTT
V gene: TRBV5-4; D gene: TRBD2; clone size: NA; J gene: TRBJ2-3; CDR3 protein: CASSFLAGLSTDTQYF; CDR3 DNA: TGTGCCAGCAGCTTTCTAGCGGGCCTTAGCACAGATACGCAGTATTTT
V gene: TRBV6-6; D gene: TRBD1; clone size: NA; J gene: TRBJ1-2; CDR3 protein: CASSYLASDRGLGYTF; CDR3 DNA: TGTGCCAGCAGTTACTTAGCCTCGGACAGGGGGCTTGGCTACACCTTC
V gene: TRBV28; D gene: NA; clone size: NA; J gene: TRBJ1-2; CDR3 protein: CASSPLSRREWGLGGYTF; CDR3 DNA: TGTGCCAGCAGTCCACTATCCCGCAGAGAATGGGGCCTGGGTGGCTACACCTTC
V gene: TRBV10-1; D gene: NA; clone size: once; J gene: TRBJ2-1; CDR3 protein: CASRRGNEQFF; CDR3 DNA: TGCGCCAGCAGACGGGGAAATGAGCAGTTCTTC
V gene: TRBV6-1; D gene: NA; clone size: NA; J gene: TRBJ1-3; CDR3 protein: CASSAYRVPSGNTIYF; CDR3 DNA: TGTGCCAGCAGTGCATACAGGGTGCCCTCTGGAAACACCATATATTTT
V gene: TRBV30; D gene: NA; clone size: NA; J gene: TRBJ1-2; CDR3 protein: CAWSRGSGYTF; CDR3 DNA: TGTGCCTGGAGTCGGGGTAGTGGCTACACCTTC
V gene: TRBV28; D gene: NA; clone size: NA; J gene: TRBJ1-5; CDR3 protein: CASSGDGYSNQPQHF; CDR3 DNA: TGTGCCAGCAGTGGGGACGGCTATAGCAATCAGCCCCAGCATTTT